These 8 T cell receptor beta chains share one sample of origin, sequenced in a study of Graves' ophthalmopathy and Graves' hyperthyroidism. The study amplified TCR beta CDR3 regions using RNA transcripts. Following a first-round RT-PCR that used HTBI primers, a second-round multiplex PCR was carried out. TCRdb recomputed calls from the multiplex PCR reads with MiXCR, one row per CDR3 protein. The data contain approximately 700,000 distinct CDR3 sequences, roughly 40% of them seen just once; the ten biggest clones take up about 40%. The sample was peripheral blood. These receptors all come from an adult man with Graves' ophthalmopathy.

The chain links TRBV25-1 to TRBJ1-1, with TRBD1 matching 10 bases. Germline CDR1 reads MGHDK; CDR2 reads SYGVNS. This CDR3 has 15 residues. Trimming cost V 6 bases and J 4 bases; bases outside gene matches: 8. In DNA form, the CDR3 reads TGTGCCAGCAGGTTTGACAGGGGGCCTGGCACTGAAGCTTTCTTT. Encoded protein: CASRFDRGPGTEAFF. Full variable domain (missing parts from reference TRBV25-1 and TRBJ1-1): EADIYQTPRYLVIGTGKKITLECSQTMGHDKMYWYQQDPGMELHLIHYSYGVNSTEKGDLSSESTVSRIRTEHFPLTLESARPSHTSQYLCASRFDRGPGTEAFFGQGTRLTVV.

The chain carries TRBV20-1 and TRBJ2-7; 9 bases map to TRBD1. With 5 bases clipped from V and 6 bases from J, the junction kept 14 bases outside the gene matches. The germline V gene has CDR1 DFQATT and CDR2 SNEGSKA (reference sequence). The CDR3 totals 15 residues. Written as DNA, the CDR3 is TGCAGTGCTCTCAACCCCGGGACAGGGCCGGGCGAGCAGTACTTC. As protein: CSALNPGTGPGEQYF.

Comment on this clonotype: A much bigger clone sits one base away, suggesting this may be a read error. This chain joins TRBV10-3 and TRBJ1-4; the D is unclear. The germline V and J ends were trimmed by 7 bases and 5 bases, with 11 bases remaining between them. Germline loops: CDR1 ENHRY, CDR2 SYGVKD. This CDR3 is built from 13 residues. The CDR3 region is CAIIGPQNEKLFF. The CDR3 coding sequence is TGTGCCATCATCGGGCCTCAAAATGAAAAACTGTTTTTT.

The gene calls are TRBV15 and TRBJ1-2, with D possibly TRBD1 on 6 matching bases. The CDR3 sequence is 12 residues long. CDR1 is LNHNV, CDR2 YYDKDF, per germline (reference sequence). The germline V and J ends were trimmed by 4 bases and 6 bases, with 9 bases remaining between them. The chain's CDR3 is CATSTGEDGYTF. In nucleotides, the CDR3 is TGTGCCACCAGCACAGGGGAGGATGGCTACACCTTC. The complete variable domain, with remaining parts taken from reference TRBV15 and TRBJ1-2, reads DAMVIQNPRYQVTQFGKPVTLSCSQTLNHNVMYWYQQKSSQAPKLLFHYYDKDFNNEADTPDNFQSRRPNTSFCFLDIRSPGLGDTAMYLCATSTGEDGYTFGSGTRLTVV.

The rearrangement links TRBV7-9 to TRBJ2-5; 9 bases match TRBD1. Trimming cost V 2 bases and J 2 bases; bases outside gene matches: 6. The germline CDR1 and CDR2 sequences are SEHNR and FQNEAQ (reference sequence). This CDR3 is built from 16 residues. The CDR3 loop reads CASSLRPGTGQETQYF. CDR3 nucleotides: TGTGCCAGCAGCTTACGACCCGGGACAGGGCAAGAGACCCAGTACTTC. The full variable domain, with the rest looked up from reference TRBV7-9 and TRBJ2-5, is DTGVSQNPRHKITKRGQNVTFRCDPISEHNRLYWYRQTLGQGPEFLTYFQNEAQLEKSRLLSDRFSAERPKGSFSTLEIQRTEQGDSAMYLCASSLRPGTGQETQYFGPGTRLLVL.

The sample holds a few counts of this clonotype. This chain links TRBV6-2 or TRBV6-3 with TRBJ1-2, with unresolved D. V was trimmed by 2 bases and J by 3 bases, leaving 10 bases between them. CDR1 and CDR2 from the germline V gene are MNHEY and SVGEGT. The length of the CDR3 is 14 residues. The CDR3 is CASSYGEGDYGYTF. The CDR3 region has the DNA TGTGCCAGCAGTTACGGCGAGGGCGACTATGGCTACACCTTC.

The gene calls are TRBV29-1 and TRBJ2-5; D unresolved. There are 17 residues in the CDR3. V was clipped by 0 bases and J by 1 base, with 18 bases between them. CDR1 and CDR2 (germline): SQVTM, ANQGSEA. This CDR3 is CSVEDASASQVQETQYF. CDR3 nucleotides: TGCAGCGTTGAAGATGCTAGTGCTAGTCAGGTCCAAGAGACCCAGTACTTC. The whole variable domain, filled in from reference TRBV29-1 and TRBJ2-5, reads SAVISQKPSRDICQRGTSLTIQCQVDSQVTMMFWYRQQPGQSLTLIATANQGSEATYESGFVIDKFPISRPNLTFSTLTVSNMSPEDSSIYLCSVEDASASQVQETQYFGPGTRLLVL.

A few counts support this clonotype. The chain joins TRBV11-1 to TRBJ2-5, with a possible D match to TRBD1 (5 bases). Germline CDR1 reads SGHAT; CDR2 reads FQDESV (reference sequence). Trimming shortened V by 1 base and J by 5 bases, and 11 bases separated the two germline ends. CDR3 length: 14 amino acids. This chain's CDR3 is CASSLGDSPETQYF. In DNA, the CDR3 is TGTGCCAGCAGCTTAGGTGACAGCCCCGAGACCCAGTACTTC.